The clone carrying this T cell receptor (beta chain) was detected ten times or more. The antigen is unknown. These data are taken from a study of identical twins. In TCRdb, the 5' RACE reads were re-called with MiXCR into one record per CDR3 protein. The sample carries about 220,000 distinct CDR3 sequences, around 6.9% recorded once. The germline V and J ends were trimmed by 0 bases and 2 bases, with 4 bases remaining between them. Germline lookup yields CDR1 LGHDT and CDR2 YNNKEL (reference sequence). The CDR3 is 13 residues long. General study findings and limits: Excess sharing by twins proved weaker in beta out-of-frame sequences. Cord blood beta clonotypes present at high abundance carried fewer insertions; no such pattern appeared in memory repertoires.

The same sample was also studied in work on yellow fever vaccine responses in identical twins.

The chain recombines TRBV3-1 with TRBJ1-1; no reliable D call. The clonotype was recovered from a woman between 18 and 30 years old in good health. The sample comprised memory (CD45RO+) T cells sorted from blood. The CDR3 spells CASSQEFNTEAFF. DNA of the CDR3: TGTGCCAGCAGCCAAGAATTCAACACTGAAGCTTTCTTT.